The 14 T cell receptor beta chains listed next were all sequenced from one sample in a study of T cell repertoires in cytomegalovirus infection. In TCRdb, the reads were re-called with MiXCR into one record per CDR3 protein. The sample has more than 400,000 distinct CDR3 sequences; 26% are singletons. Material: PBMCs. These receptors all stem from a human donor in good health (CMV status not recorded). Some clones in this sample may be carry-over from other donors' samples.

The chain carries TRBV20-1 and TRBJ2-1; TRBD2 matches 7 bases. Trimming at V came to 6 bases and at J to 0 bases, leaving 8 bases not matched to a gene. Germline assignment: CDR1 DFQATT and CDR2 SNEGSKA (reference sequence). The CDR3 runs to 15 residues. In DNA, the CDR3 is TGCAGTGCCGAAGATGGGGGGGACTCCTACAATGAGCAGTTCTTC. This codes for CSAEDGGDSYNEQFF.

This clonotype occurred many times. The chain combines TRBV7-3 with TRBJ1-6; 8 bases align to TRBD1. CDR1 and CDR2 (germline): SGHTA, FQGTGA. V shed 5 bases and J 6 bases; nucleotides not matched to a gene: 3. The CDR3 has 14 amino acids. As DNA, the CDR3 is TGTGCCAGCAGCACCACAGGGGGTAATTCACCCCTCCACTTT. Protein product: CASSTTGGNSPLHF. Full variable domain (missing parts from reference TRBV7-3 and TRBJ1-6): GAGVSQTPSNKVTEKGKYVELRCDPISGHTALYWYRQSLGQGPEFLIYFQGTGAADDSGLPNDRFFAVRPEGSVSTLKIQRTERGDSAVYLCASSTTGGNSPLHFGNGTRLTVT.

The V call is TRBV28, the J call TRBJ2-3; a possible D gene is TRBD2 (6 bases). Trimming stripped 6 bases from V and 2 bases from J, with 9 bases between. The CDR3 is 13 amino acids. The germline gives CDR1 MDHEN, CDR2 SYDVKM. The CDR3 region has the DNA TGTGCCAGCAGGCCTAGCGACACAGATACGCAGTATTTT. It translates to CASRPSDTDTQYF.

The V call is TRBV7-9, the J call TRBJ2-1, with D perhaps TRBD2 (6 bases). CDR3 size: 16 residues. Trimming left V 0 bases short and J 6 bases short, with 15 bases between. CDR1 is SEHNR and CDR2 is FQNEAQ in the germline V gene (reference sequence). The CDR3 bases are TGTGCCAGCAGCTTAGCGCTCGGGGGAGAGTTCAATGAGCAGTTCTTC. It translates to CASSLALGGEFNEQFF.

This clonotype was recorded a few times. The chain has TRBV11-2 and TRBJ2-5; the match to TRBD2 covers 13 bases. CDR3 length: 15 residues. Germline trimming cut 5 bases from V and 5 bases from J; bases unmatched to any gene: 5. Germline lookup yields CDR1 SGHAT and CDR2 FQNNGV. The CDR3, as DNA: TGTGCCAGCAGCCGTGGACTAGCGGGAGCCGAGACCCAGTACTTC. Translating gives CASSRGLAGAETQYF.

This clonotype was counted between two and nine times. The rearrangement joins TRBV7-9 to TRBJ2-7; maybe TRBD1 (6 bases). Germline V lookup: CDR1 SEHNR, CDR2 FQNEAQ (reference sequence). This CDR3 region has 15 residues. The ends were cut back, 4 bases at V and 1 base at J, with 14 bases in the middle. The CDR3 protein is CASSSHRVESYEQYF. The CDR3 bases are TGTGCCAGCAGCTCGCACAGGGTGGAATCCTACGAGCAGTACTTC. Supplemented by reference TRBV7-9 and TRBJ2-7, the full variable domain reads DTGVSQNPRHKITKRGQNVTFRCDPISEHNRLYWYRQTLGQGPEFLTYFQNEAQLEKSRLLSDRFSAERPKGSFSTLEIQRTEQGDSAMYLCASSSHRVESYEQYFGPGTRLTVT.

This clonotype occurred a few times. The chain combines TRBV12-3 or TRBV12-4 with TRBJ2-2, with TRBD1 matching over 7 bases. This CDR3 has 18 residues. V shed 3 bases, J shed 0 bases, and the junction held 10 bases outside the gene matches. CDR3 amino acids: CASSLNSFGTANTGELFF. Written as DNA, the CDR3 is TGTGCCAGCAGTTTGAATAGCTTTGGGACAGCGAACACCGGGGAGCTGTTTTTT.

This clonotype was found many times. CDR3 protein: CASSFVRELSNEQFF. DNA for the CDR3: TGTGCCAGCAGTTTCGTAAGGGAGCTCAGTAATGAGCAGTTCTTC. V gene TRBV27 combines with J gene TRBJ2-1, with D possibly TRBD2 on 5 matching bases. The CDR3 is 15 residues long. Germline V lookup: CDR1 MNHEY, CDR2 SMNVEV (reference sequence). Trimming pared 3 bases from V and 7 bases from J, leaving 16 bases between.

The V gene is TRBV6-2 or TRBV6-3, the J gene TRBJ1-1; D ambiguous. CDR1 and CDR2 from the germline V gene are MNHEY and SVGEGT. The CDR3 contains 13 residues. V was clipped by 6 bases and J by 7 bases, with 15 bases between them. CDR3 DNA: TGTGCCAGCAGGCTAGGGAGTCTCATTGAAGCTTTCTTT. This codes for CASRLGSLIEAFF.

The rearrangement joins TRBV12-3 or TRBV12-4 to TRBJ1-1; D is ambiguous. CDR3 length equals 12 residues. Trimming removed 5 bases at V and 4 bases at J, with 8 bases between. Here the CDR3 DNA reads TGTGCCAGCAGTCGTGAGGTCACTGAAGCTTTCTTT. Its translation: CASSREVTEAFF.

The V and J genes are TRBV28 and TRBJ1-5; D is perhaps TRBD1 (5 bases). CDR1 is MDHEN, CDR2 SYDVKM, per germline. The CDR3 spans 15 residues. V was cut by 7 bases and J by 2 bases, with 15 bases left in between. The CDR3: CASTSSGAGNQPQHF. Written as DNA, the CDR3 is TGTGCCAGCACCTCGAGCGGGGCGGGCAATCAGCCCCAGCATTTT.

A remark on this clonotype: An end of the junction differs from the germline gene, which may be a read error. V usage is TRBV6-2 or TRBV6-3 and J usage is TRBJ2-1; 9 nucleotides line up with TRBD1. Germline values: CDR1 MNHEY, CDR2 SVGEGT. The CDR3 contains 14 residues. In nucleotides, the CDR3 is TGTGCCAGCAGTTCGGGACAGGGTGGAAATGAGCGGTTCTTC. It codes for CASSSGQGGNERFF.

The chain is built from TRBV9 and TRBJ1-2, with D hard to call. Trimming took 0 bases from V and 3 from J, leaving 9 bases between them. Germline assignment: CDR1 SGDLS and CDR2 YYNGEE. CDR3 length equals 14 residues. As DNA, the CDR3 is TGTGCCAGCAGCGTAGATAGAGGGTACTATGGCTACACCTTC. Translation gives CASSVDRGYYGYTF.

This clonotype was picked up many times. This sequence joins TRBV11-3 and TRBJ1-1; D is unclear. The germline gives CDR1 SGHNT, CDR2 YENEEA. The CDR3 has 16 residues. V lost 4 bases to trimming and J lost 0 bases, with 15 bases between them. The DNA for the CDR3 is TGTGCCAGCAGCTCCCGGGATCCCGGGATGAACACTGAAGCTTTCTTT. Its translation is CASSSRDPGMNTEAFF.